This T cell receptor (beta chain) was captured by sequencing in a study of T cell responses to AZD1222 COVID-19 vaccine (dated by TCRdb to about 2021). In terms of the full investigation: TCR sequencing was performed for 230 to 250 trial participants, of whom around 200 were given two doses of AZD1222 and some 26 were given two doses of MenACWY control vaccine. Enrollment into the trials was organized by age into subgroups of 18-55, 56-69 and 70-plus years, and those subgroups contained roughly 140, 27 and 60 TCR-sequenced participants, respectively. Points the paper makes about the study in general: Spike-specific TCR breadth and depth rose significantly after two AZD1222 doses compared with day 0 and with MenACWY recipients. The 56-69-year group was small, and its depth increase did not reach significance, likely because of low power. The whole spike protein was spanned by vaccine-associated CD4 TCRs, and dominant responses were seen in regions 160-218 and 743-854. Most participants were white British and females outnumbered males, and the authors suggested that clonal diversity may have been underestimated. Because no day 14 peak-response samples were available, repertoires were characterized only after the peak T cell response. Conclusions about previously exposed vaccinees are limited because only 6 or 7 AZD1222 recipients were SARS-CoV-2 seropositive at baseline. Nearly half of unique spike-specific TCRs reportedly recognized epitopes outside regions mutated in the B.1.351 and B.1.1.7 variants.

The CDR3 contains 14 residues, cysteine and phenylalanine counted. Solely the CDR3 DNA is kept, with 42 bases framed from the first base. Via the germline V gene (reference sequence), CDR1 is MNHEY and CDR2 SMNVEV. V was cut back by 8 bases and J by 6 bases, leaving a gap of 17 bases between them. The CDR3 regions of human TCRbeta chains were analyzed by immunosequencing. On the authors' methods: Repertoire TCRs were checked for matches against a reference library of SARS-CoV-2-specific TCRs that had been generated using the MIRA antigen-specificity platform. Breadth was defined as the fraction of unique TCRs that were SARS-CoV-2-associated, and depth was defined as the fraction of total T cells that were SARS-CoV-2-associated. Using the MIRA data, every spike-specific TCR was mapped to the spike region that the TCR reacted to and assigned to either a CD4 or a CD8 class. Log10-transformed breadth and depth values were compared by one-way ANOVA with Sidak's multiple comparisons tests. The table was pulled from immuneACCESS by TCRdb, which kept in-frame rearrangements only. Such tables lose some clones; where checked, under half of the loss comes from unresolved V genes, and the rest has no known cause. That table is the source of V, J and clone size, and D and trimming were worked out from the DNA. The sample profile shows over 150,000 clones; 85% to 95% of them were found once. The ten top clones hold under 1.1% of the sample.

The sample's time point label is to be understood as: about 28 days (+/-7) after the second vaccine dose. The treatment or condition label corresponds to: meningococcal conjugate vaccine given as trial control. Vaccinee samples were obtained from the UK trials COV001 and COV002, which included a single-blind randomized controlled phase 2/3 trial of AZD1222 (ChAdOx1 nCoV-19) in healthy adults. For TCRbeta chain sequencing, PBMC samples from trial participants were taken at day 0 and at day 28 after the second dose. As concerns this clone: This receptor's antigen is unknown. No per-base quality is available; no much larger clone lies one base away.

This receptor was obtained from an adult who received the MenACWY meningococcal vaccine as a control. The chain links TRBV27 with TRBJ2-1, and the D gene may be TRBD2, 6 bases matching. The specimen was peripheral blood, collected 28 days after the second dose of the MenACWY control vaccine. The CDR3 here reads CASRRIGGFNEQFF. The nucleotide sequence reads as follows: TGTGCCAGCCGACGTATTGGGGGGTTCAATGAGCAGTTCTTC.